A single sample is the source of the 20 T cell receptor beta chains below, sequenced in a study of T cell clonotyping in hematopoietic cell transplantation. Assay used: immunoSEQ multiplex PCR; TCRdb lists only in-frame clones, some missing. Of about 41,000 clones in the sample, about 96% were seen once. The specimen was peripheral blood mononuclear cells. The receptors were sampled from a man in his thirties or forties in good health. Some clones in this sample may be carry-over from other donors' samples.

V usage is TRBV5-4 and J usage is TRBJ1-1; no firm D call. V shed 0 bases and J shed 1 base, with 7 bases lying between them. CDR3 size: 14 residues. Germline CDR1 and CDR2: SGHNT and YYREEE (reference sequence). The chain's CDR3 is CASSLEAANTEAFF. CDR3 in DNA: TGTGCCAGCAGCTTGGAGGCAGCGAACACTGAAGCTTTCTTT. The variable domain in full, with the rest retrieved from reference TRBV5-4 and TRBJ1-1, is ETGVTQSPTHLIKTRGQQVTLRCSSQSGHNTVSWYQQALGQGPQFIFQYYREEENGRGNFPPRFSGLQFPNYSSELNVNALELDDSALYLCASSLEAANTEAFFGQGTRLTVV.

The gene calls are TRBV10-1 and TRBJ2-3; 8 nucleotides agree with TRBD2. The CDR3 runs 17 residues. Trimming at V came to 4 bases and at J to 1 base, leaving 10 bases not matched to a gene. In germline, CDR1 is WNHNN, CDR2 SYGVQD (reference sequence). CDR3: CASSVIAGPARTDTQYF. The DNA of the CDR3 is TGCGCCAGCAGTGTTATAGCGGGGCCGGCCCGCACAGATACGCAGTATTTT.

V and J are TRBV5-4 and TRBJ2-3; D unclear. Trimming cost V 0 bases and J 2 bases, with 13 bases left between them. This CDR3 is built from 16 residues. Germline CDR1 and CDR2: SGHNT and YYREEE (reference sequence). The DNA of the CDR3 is TGTGCCAGCAGCTTGGACGGCCCAAGTATCACAGATACGCAGTATTTT. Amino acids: CASSLDGPSITDTQYF. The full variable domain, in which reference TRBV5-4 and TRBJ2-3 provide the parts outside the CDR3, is ETGVTQSPTHLIKTRGQQVTLRCSSQSGHNTVSWYQQALGQGPQFIFQYYREEENGRGNFPPRFSGLQFPNYSSELNVNALELDDSALYLCASSLDGPSITDTQYFGPGTRLTVL.

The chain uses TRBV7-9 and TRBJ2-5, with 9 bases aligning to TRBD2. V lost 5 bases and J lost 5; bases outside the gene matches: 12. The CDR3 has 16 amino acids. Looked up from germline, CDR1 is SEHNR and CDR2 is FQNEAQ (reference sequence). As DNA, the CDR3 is TGTGCCAGCAGCCCATTAGCGGGAGTAGGGGAGGAGACCCAGTACTTC. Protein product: CASSPLAGVGEETQYF.

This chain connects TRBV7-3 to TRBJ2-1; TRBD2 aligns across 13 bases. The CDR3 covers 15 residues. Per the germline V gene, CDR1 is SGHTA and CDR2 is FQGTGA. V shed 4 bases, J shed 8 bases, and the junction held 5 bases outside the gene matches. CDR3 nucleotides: TGTGCCAGCAGCTCCGGACTAGCGGGAGCCGATGAGCAGTTCTTC. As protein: CASSSGLAGADEQFF.

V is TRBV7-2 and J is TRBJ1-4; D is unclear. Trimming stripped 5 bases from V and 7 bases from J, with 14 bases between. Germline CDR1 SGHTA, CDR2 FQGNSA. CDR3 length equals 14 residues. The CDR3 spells CASSPRFGGEKLFF. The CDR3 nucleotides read TGTGCCAGCAGCCCCAGATTCGGCGGTGAAAAACTGTTTTTT.

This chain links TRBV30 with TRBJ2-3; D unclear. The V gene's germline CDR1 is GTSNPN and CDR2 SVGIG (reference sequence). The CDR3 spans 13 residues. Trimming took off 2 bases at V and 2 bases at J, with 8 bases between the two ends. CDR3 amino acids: CAWSSGNTDTQYF. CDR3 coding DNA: TGTGCCTGGAGTTCCGGAAACACAGATACGCAGTATTTT. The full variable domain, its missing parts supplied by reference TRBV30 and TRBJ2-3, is SQTIHQWPATLVQPVGSPLSLECTVEGTSNPNLYWYRQAAGRGLQLLFYSVGIGQISSEVPQNLSASRPQDRQFILSSKKLLLSDSGFYLCAWSSGNTDTQYFGPGTRLTVL.

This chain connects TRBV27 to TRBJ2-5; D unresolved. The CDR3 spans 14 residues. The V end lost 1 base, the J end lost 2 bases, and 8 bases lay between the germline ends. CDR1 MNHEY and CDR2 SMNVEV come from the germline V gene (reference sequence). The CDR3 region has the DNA TGTGCCAGCAGTTTATTGCCCCTTCAAGAGACCCAGTACTTC. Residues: CASSLLPLQETQYF.

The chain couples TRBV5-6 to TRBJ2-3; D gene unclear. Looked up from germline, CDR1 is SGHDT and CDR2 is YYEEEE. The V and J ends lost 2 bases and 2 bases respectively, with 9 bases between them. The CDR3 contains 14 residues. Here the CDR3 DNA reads TGTGCCAGCAGCTTCCCGTCCATCACAGATACGCAGTATTTT. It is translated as CASSFPSITDTQYF.

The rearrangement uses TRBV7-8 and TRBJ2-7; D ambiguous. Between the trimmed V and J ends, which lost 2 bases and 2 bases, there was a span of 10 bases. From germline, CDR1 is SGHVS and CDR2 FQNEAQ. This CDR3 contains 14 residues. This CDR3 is CASSLYAVPYEQYF. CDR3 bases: TGTGCCAGCAGCTTATATGCAGTACCCTACGAGCAGTACTTC. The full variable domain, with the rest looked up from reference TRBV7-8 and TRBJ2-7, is GAGVSQSPRYKVAKRGQDVALRCDPISGHVSLFWYQQALGQGPEFLTYFQNEAQLDKSGLPSDRFFAERPEGSVSTLKIQRTQQEDSAVYLCASSLYAVPYEQYFGPGTRLTVT.

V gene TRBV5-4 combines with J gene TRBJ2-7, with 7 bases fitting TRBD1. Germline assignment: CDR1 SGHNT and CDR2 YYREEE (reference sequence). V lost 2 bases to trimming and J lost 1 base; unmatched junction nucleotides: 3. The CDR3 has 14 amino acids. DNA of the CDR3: TGTGCCAGCAGCTTAGGGACAGTATCCTACGAGCAGTACTTC. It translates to CASSLGTVSYEQYF.

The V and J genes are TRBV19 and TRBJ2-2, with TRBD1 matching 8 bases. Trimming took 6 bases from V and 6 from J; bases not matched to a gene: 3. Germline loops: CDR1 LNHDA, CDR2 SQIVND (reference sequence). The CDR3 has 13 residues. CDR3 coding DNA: TGTGCCAGTAGCACACAGGGGGCCGGGGAGCTGTTTTTT. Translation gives CASSTQGAGELFF.

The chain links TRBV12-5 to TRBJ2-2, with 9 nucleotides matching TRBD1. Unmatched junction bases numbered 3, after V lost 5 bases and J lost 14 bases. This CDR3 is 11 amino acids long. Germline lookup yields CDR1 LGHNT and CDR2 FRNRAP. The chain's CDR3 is CASGQTGGLFF. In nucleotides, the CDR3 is TGTGCTAGTGGTCAGACAGGGGGACTGTTTTTT.

CDR3: CASRAGGGEQYF. CDR3 nucleotide sequence: TGTGCCAGCAGGGCGGGCGGGGGCGAGCAGTACTTC. The chain combines TRBV13 with TRBJ2-7, with 7 bases identical to TRBD2. Germline loops: CDR1 PRHDT, CDR2 FYEKMQ (reference sequence). With V trimmed by 6 bases and J by 6 bases, 5 bases remained unmatched. The CDR3 totals 12 residues.

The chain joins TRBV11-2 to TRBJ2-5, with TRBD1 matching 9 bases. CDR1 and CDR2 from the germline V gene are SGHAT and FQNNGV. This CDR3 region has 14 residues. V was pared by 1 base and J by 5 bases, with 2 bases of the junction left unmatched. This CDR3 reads CASSLVTGGETQYF. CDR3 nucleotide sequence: TGTGCCAGCAGCTTAGTGACAGGGGGGGAGACCCAGTACTTC.

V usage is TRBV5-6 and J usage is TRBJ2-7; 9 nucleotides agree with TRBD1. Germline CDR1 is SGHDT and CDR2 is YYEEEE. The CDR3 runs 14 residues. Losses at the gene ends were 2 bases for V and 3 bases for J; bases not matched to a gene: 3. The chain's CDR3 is CASSFGTGNYEQYF. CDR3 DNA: TGTGCCAGCAGCTTCGGGACAGGGAACTACGAGCAGTACTTC. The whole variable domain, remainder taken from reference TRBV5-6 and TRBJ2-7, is DAGVTQSPTHLIKTRGQQVTLRCSPKSGHDTVSWYQQALGQGPQFIFQYYEEEERQRGNFPDRFSGHQFPNYSSELNVNALLLGDSALYLCASSFGTGNYEQYFGPGTRLTVT.

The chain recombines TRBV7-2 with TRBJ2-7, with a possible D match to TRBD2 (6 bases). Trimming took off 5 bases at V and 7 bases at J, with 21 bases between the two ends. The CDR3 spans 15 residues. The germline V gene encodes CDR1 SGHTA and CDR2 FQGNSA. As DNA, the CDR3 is TGTGCCAGCAGCCCCAGACACTTTGGGACTGGGGAGCAGTACTTC. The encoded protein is CASSPRHFGTGEQYF.

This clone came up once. The CDR3 bases are TGTGCCAGCAGTGCCCCTAGCGGGGGTGCGAACACCGGGGAGCTGTTTTTT. Protein sequence: CASSAPSGGANTGELFF. J is TRBJ2-2 and V is TRBV9; TRBD2 matches at 10 bases. The CDR3 has 17 amino acids. Germline lookup yields CDR1 SGDLS and CDR2 YYNGEE. V was pared by 5 bases and J by 0 bases, with 7 bases of the junction left unmatched.

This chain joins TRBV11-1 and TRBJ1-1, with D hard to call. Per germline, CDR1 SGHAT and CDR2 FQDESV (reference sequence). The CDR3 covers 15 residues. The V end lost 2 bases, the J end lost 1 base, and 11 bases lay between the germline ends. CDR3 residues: CASSLSPQQNTEAFF. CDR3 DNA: TGTGCCAGCAGCTTATCTCCACAGCAGAACACTGAAGCTTTCTTT.

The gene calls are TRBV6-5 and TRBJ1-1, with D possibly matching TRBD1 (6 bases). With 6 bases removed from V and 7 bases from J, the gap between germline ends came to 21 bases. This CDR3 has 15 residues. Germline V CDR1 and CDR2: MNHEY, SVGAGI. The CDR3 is CASRRGLGAGDEAFF. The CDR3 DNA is TGTGCCAGCAGGCGGGGCCTAGGGGCAGGGGATGAAGCTTTCTTT.